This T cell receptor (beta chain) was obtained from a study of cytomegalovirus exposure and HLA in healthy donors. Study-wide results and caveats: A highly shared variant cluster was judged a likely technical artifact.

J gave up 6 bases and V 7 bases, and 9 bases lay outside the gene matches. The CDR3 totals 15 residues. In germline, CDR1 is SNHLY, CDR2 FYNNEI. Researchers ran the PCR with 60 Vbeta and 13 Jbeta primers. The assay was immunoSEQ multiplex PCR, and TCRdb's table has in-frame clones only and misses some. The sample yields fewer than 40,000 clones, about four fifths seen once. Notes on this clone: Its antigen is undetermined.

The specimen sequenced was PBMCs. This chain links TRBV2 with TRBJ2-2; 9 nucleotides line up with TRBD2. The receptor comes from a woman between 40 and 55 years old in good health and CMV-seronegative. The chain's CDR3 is CASTSAGGVAGELFF. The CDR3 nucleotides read TGTGCCAGCACCTCAGCGGGGGGAGTTGCCGGGGAGCTGTTTTTT.